The text below deals with one TCR beta chain. Sequenced by immunoSEQ multiplex PCR; TCRdb stores in-frame clones only, minus some. The profile shows under 300,000 clones, roughly 89% of them singletons. This entry belongs to a study of blood T cell repertoires in COVID-19. This CDR3 is built from 12 residues. Germline lookup yields CDR1 MNHEY and CDR2 SVGAGI. The V gene lost 6 bases and the J gene lost 6 bases, with 8 bases spanning the gap. Sequenced: peripheral blood. The clonotype comes from a woman aged 55-69 years with COVID-19, enrolled during active disease. The rearrangement joins TRBV6-5 to TRBJ2-2, with a possible D match to TRBD2 (5 bases). In DNA form, the CDR3 reads TGTGCCAGCAGAGACGGGGCCGGGGAGCTGTTTTTT. This gives the protein CASRDGAGELFF.